These 16 T cell receptor beta chains originate from one sample sequenced in a study of blood T cell repertoires in COVID-19. Here immunoSEQ multiplex PCR was the method, and the copy in TCRdb shows in-frame clones only, minus some. The top ten hold about 4.3% of the sample, which has 130,000 to 150,000 clones, approximately 90% seen once. Sequences were obtained from peripheral blood. The receptors originated from a woman aged 40 to 55 with acute or convalescent COVID-19.

CDR3 in amino acids: CASSSTGHSGNTIYF. CDR3 sequence (DNA): TGTGCCAGCAGTTCGACAGGCCACTCTGGAAACACCATATATTTT. The chain combines TRBV28 with TRBJ1-3; D is possibly TRBD1 (6 bases). CDR1 and CDR2 (germline): MDHEN, SYDVKM. This CDR3 is built from 15 residues. The V end was cut by 4 bases, the J end by 0 bases, with 10 bases between. The full variable domain, its missing parts supplied by reference TRBV28 and TRBJ1-3, is DVKVTQSSRYLVKRTGEKVFLECVQDMDHENMFWYRQDPGLGLRLIYFSYDVKMKEKGDIPEGYSVSREKKERFSLILESASTNQTSMYLCASSSTGHSGNTIYFGEGSWLTVV.

J is TRBJ2-5 and V is TRBV20-1, with TRBD2 as a possible D gene (5 bases). CDR3 length: 11 residues. Trimming pared 3 bases from V and 6 bases from J, leaving 8 bases between. The germline gives CDR1 DFQATT, CDR2 SNEGSKA (reference sequence). Written as DNA, the CDR3 is TGCAGTGCTAGTAGCGCGAAGACCCAGTACTTC. Protein product: CSASSAKTQYF.

The chain has TRBV21-1 and TRBJ2-2; no check of the table's D call, TRBD1, against the DNA was made. TRBV21-1 is a known pseudogene. The CDR3 consists of 17 residues. The CDR3 DNA sequence: TGTGCCAGCAGCAAAAAGAGGGGGACAGGGAACACCGGGGAGCTGTTTTTT. Translating it yields CASSKKRGTGNTGELFF.

V is TRBV12-5 and J is TRBJ1-5; 11 bases agree with TRBD1. V was clipped by 6 bases and J by 7 bases; unmatched bases: 5. The CDR3 is made up of 14 amino acids. Per germline, CDR1 LGHNT and CDR2 FRNRAP. For the CDR3, the DNA is TGTGCTAGTGGCCGGACAGGGGGCGCACAGCCCCAGCATTTT. Translating it yields CASGRTGGAQPQHF.

The J gene is TRBJ1-3, the V gene TRBV28; D not certain. The V end was cut by 7 bases, the J end by 2 bases, with 12 bases between. Germline loops: CDR1 MDHEN, CDR2 SYDVKM. This CDR3 has 14 residues. The CDR3 sequence: CASTPQMAGNTIYF. CDR3 nucleotide sequence: TGTGCCAGCACCCCACAGATGGCTGGAAACACCATATATTTT.

The rearrangement uses TRBV6-5 and TRBJ1-6; the match to TRBD1 covers 7 bases. Per germline, CDR1 MNHEY and CDR2 SVGAGI. V gave up 5 bases and J gave up 6 bases; unmatched junction bases: 7. The CDR3 has 15 residues. The CDR3 nucleotides are TGTGCCAGCAGTACCCCTCAGGGGGGTAATTCACCCCTCCACTTT. Protein product: CASSTPQGGNSPLHF.

This chain links TRBV4-1 with TRBJ2-2, with TRBD2 as a possible D gene (5 bases). Per the germline V gene, CDR1 is MGHRA and CDR2 is YSYEKL. V lost 1 base and J lost 5, with 20 bases in between. The CDR3 has 18 amino acids. CDR3 amino acids: CASSQGLWSGDGTGELFF. The DNA for the CDR3 is TGCGCCAGCAGCCAAGGTCTATGGAGCGGAGACGGAACCGGGGAGCTGTTTTTT.

The chain combines TRBV27 with TRBJ2-3, with 13 bases matching TRBD2. Germline-derived CDR1 and CDR2 are MNHEY and SMNVEV (reference sequence). Germline trimming cut 4 bases from V and 1 base from J; bases unmatched to any gene: 5. This CDR3 has 17 residues. The chain's CDR3 is CASSWGLAGPRTDTQYF. For the CDR3, the DNA is TGTGCCAGCAGTTGGGGACTAGCGGGACCTCGCACAGATACGCAGTATTTT.

The chain uses TRBV3-1 (or the pseudogene TRBV3-2) and TRBJ2-7, with 7 bases aligning to TRBD1. Germline V gene sequence: CDR1 LGHDT, CDR2 YNNKEL (reference sequence). With 4 bases clipped from V and 5 bases from J, the junction kept 5 bases outside the gene matches. The CDR3 contains 13 residues. CDR3 DNA: TGTGCCAGCAGCCTCAGGGGGTCCGACGAGCAGTACTTC. It translates to CASSLRGSDEQYF.

This chain joins TRBV7-9 and TRBJ1-1; TRBD1 matches at 7 bases. The junction had 4 bases not matched to a gene; V was cut back by 2 bases and J by 4 bases. Per germline, CDR1 SEHNR and CDR2 FQNEAQ (reference sequence). This CDR3 has 14 amino acids. DNA of the CDR3: TGTGCCAGCAGCTTATTCAGGGGGAGCACTGAAGCTTTCTTT. It is translated as CASSLFRGSTEAFF.

This clone appeared once. V gene TRBV5-6 combines with J gene TRBJ2-3, with D perhaps matching TRBD1 (6 bases). This CDR3 comprises 16 residues. Trimming took off 4 bases at V and 0 bases at J, with 15 bases between the two ends. Germline V gene data show CDR1 as SGHDT and CDR2 as YYEEEE. Here the CDR3 reads CASSNAGQLSTDTQYF. The CDR3 bases are TGTGCCAGCAGCAACGCCGGACAGCTTAGCACAGATACGCAGTATTTT. The full variable domain, in which reference TRBV5-6 and TRBJ2-3 provide the parts outside the CDR3, is DAGVTQSPTHLIKTRGQQVTLRCSPKSGHDTVSWYQQALGQGPQFIFQYYEEEERQRGNFPDRFSGHQFPNYSSELNVNALLLGDSALYLCASSNAGQLSTDTQYFGPGTRLTVL.

The chain carries TRBV7-2 and TRBJ2-2; TRBD2 matches 8 bases. V shed 8 bases and J 3 bases; nucleotides not matched to a gene: 8. Germline assignment: CDR1 SGHTA and CDR2 FQGNSA. This CDR3 is built from 15 residues. This CDR3 reads CASRFPGGDTGELFF. CDR3 nucleotide sequence: TGTGCCAGCCGGTTCCCGGGAGGGGACACCGGGGAGCTGTTTTTT.

This clone appeared a single time. This CDR3 reads CASSLAGDSSGNTIYF. The CDR3 DNA is TGTGCCAGCAGCTTAGCGGGGGACAGCTCTGGAAACACCATATATTTT. The chain employs TRBV7-2 and TRBJ1-3; 7 bases are shared with TRBD1. This CDR3 is 16 amino acids long. V shed 0 bases, J shed 0 bases, and the junction held 2 bases outside the gene matches. Germline-derived CDR1 and CDR2 are SGHTA and FQGNSA.

J is TRBJ2-1 and V is TRBV29-1; D is perhaps TRBD2 (5 bases). V was clipped by 2 bases and J by 15 bases, with 14 bases between them. CDR1 is SQVTM and CDR2 is ANQGSEA in the germline V gene. The CDR3 totals 11 residues. DNA of the CDR3: TGCAGCGTTGAAAGCGGCCTTTTGGGGTTCTTC. Protein sequence: CSVESGLLGFF.

The CDR3 region has the DNA TGTGCCAGCAGGACTAGCGGGGGGTCCCGTTCCAAAAACATTCAGTACTTC. Translated, it gives CASRTSGGSRSKNIQYF. The gene calls are TRBV7-3 and TRBJ2-4; TRBD2 aligns across 13 bases. CDR3 size: 17 residues. With 6 bases clipped from V and 2 bases from J, the junction kept 7 bases outside the gene matches. Germline V gene data show CDR1 as SGHTA and CDR2 as FQGTGA.

Here the CDR3 DNA reads TGTGCCAGCAGCAGTACAGGGGGCTTCTACGAGCAGTACTTC. This encodes CASSSTGGFYEQYF. The chain recombines TRBV7-9 with TRBJ2-7; 9 bases match TRBD1. CDR1 and CDR2 (germline): SEHNR, FQNEAQ (reference sequence). CDR3 length: 14 residues. V shed 5 bases, J shed 3 bases, and the junction held 5 bases outside the gene matches.